The T cell receptor (beta chain) under discussion was sequenced for a study of blood T cell repertoires in COVID-19. Study information: The United States, Italy and Spain provided the acute and convalescent COVID-19 samples.

The method was immunoSEQ multiplex PCR; TCRdb's version includes in-frame clones alone and lacks a portion of them. The sample comprises 150,000 to 200,000 clones, about 81% of which are singletons, and 10% to 15% rests with the top ten. Looked up from germline, CDR1 is LNHDA and CDR2 is SQIVND (reference sequence). The CDR3 covers 12 residues. V lost 5 bases to trimming and J lost 4 bases, with 8 bases between them. The sequence derives from a woman at least 80 years old with COVID-19, enrolled during active disease. Sample: peripheral blood. The rearrangement uses TRBV19 and TRBJ1-2; unclear D gene. CDR3 sequence: CASSYGSYGYTF. CDR3 coding DNA: TGTGCCAGTAGTTACGGGAGCTATGGCTACACCTTC.